This T cell receptor beta chain was retrieved from a study of blood T cell repertoires in COVID-19. Turning to the study itself: The analysed material was cDNA or gDNA that came from T cells, B-cell-depleted T cells, or PBMCs.

Donors in Cohort 3 counted as recovered after two negative PCRs, clearance, or symptom resolution. Profiling relied on immunoSEQ multiplex PCR, and the TCRdb table lists in-frame clones only, not all of them. The sample records around 430,000 clones, about 83% being singletons. J was trimmed by 4 bases and V by 6 bases; bases with no gene match: 8. The V gene's germline CDR1 is SGHTA and CDR2 FQGNSA. There are 14 residues in the CDR3. The sequenced sample consisted of PBMCs or T cells enriched from blood (not recorded which). The receptor was isolated from a woman between 45 and 60 years old who had recovered from COVID-19. The chain has TRBV7-2 and TRBJ1-1; TRBD1 agrees at 7 bases. The CDR3 DNA follows: TGTGCCAGCAGAGAACAGGGGTACGGCACTGAAGCTTTCTTT. Protein product: CASREQGYGTEAFF. Combining the CDR3 with reference TRBV7-2 and TRBJ1-1 gives the whole variable domain GAGVSQSPSNKVTEKGKDVELRCDPISGHTALYWYRQSLGQGLEFLIYFQGNSAPDKSGLPSDRFSAERTGGSVSTLTIQRTQQEDSAVYLCASREQGYGTEAFFGQGTRLTVV.